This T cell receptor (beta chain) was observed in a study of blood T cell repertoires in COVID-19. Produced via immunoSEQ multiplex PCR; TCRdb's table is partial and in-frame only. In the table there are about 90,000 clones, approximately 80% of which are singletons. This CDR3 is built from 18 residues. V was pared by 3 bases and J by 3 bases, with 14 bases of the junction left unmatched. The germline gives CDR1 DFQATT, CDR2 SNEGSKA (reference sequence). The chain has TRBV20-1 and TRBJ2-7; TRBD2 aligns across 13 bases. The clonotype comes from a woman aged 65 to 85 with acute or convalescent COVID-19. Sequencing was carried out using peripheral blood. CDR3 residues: CSASRGLAGEIRVYEQYF. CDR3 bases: TGCAGTGCTAGTCGTGGACTAGCGGGAGAGATAAGAGTCTACGAGCAGTACTTC.